A single sample is the source of the 30 T cell receptor beta chains below, sequenced in a study of blood T cells in healthy people across ages. PCR was performed a second time for about 6 to 12 cycles using a sample-barcoded 5' primer and a J-beta primer mix. TCRdb re-derived calls from the 5' RACE reads in MiXCR, one entry per CDR3 protein. The repertoire holds some 690,000 distinct CDR3 sequences, with 20% to 25% as singletons. The sequenced sample was blood. The origin of the receptors is a man aged 65-85 years in good health.

The V call is TRBV6-1, the J call TRBJ2-2, with D tentatively TRBD2 (6 bases). The ends were cut back, 0 bases at V and 4 bases at J, with 15 bases in the middle. The CDR3 covers 17 residues. The germline V gene encodes CDR1 MNHNS and CDR2 SASEGT. The CDR3 DNA reads TGTGCCAGCAGTGAAGCAGGAGGGATCGGGGGCACCGGGGAGCTGTTTTTT. Translated, it gives CASSEAGGIGGTGELFF.

This clonotype came up a few times. CDR3 coding DNA: TGTGCCAGCAGGATATCCGGGAGGAACACCGGGGAGCTGTTTTTT. The encoded protein is CASRISGRNTGELFF. The genes are TRBV12-3 or TRBV12-4 and TRBJ2-2; possibly TRBD2 for D (6 bases). V gave up 6 bases and J gave up 1 base, with 12 bases separating them. The CDR3 contains 15 residues.

This clonotype has more than one count but fewer than ten. The rearrangement uses TRBV7-2 and TRBJ1-6; TRBD1 agrees at 8 bases. CDR1 is SGHTA and CDR2 is FQGNSA in the germline V gene. Unmatched junction bases numbered 17, after V lost 2 bases and J lost 8 bases. The CDR3 covers 19 residues. This CDR3 reads CASSLTGQVGVAGHSPLHF. CDR3 nucleotides: TGTGCCAGCAGCTTAACGGGACAGGTCGGTGTAGCCGGGCATTCACCCCTCCACTTT.

This clonotype was seen a few times. The rearrangement joins TRBV3-1 to TRBJ2-1, with D unclear. CDR1 is LGHDT and CDR2 is YNNKEL in the germline V gene (reference sequence). The V gene lost 0 bases and the J gene lost 8 bases, with 14 bases spanning the gap. The CDR3 is made up of 15 amino acids. CDR3 in amino acids: CASSQELRVLDEQFF. The CDR3 coding sequence is TGTGCCAGCAGCCAAGAGCTAAGGGTCTTGGATGAGCAGTTCTTC.

The chain has TRBV12-3 or TRBV12-4 and TRBJ1-6; D remains unclear. The V end was cut by 6 bases, the J end by 11 bases, with 11 bases between. The CDR3 is 12 residues long. CDR3 in DNA: TGTGCCAGCAGCCTCCCTTCAGCACCCCTCCACTTT. This sequence encodes CASSLPSAPLHF.

This clonotype was seen a few times. The chain joins TRBV20-1 to TRBJ1-4; D is unclear. V lost 6 bases and J lost 8, with 13 bases in between. The CDR3 runs to 12 residues. Per germline, CDR1 DFQATT and CDR2 SNEGSKA (reference sequence). For the CDR3, the DNA is TGCAGTGCCCGGGAGATGGGCGAAAAACTGTTTTTT. This sequence encodes CSAREMGEKLFF.

The sample holds a few counts of this clonotype. The J gene is TRBJ1-6, the V gene TRBV5-1; tentatively, D is TRBD1 (5 bases). V shed 0 bases and J shed 6 bases, with 10 bases lying between them. This CDR3 is built from 15 residues. Germline V CDR1 and CDR2: SGHRS, YFSETQ. The chain's CDR3 is CASSLEATVNSPLHF. CDR3 nucleotides: TGCGCCAGCAGCTTGGAGGCGACAGTTAATTCACCCCTCCACTTT.

The V and J genes are TRBV4-3 and TRBJ2-6; TRBD2 is a possible D gene (6 bases). Germline CDR1 and CDR2: LGHNA and YSLEER. The CDR3 runs to 16 residues. With 1 base removed from V and 1 base from J, the gap between germline ends came to 8 bases. The DNA for the CDR3 is TGCGCCAGCAGCCAAGGGGGGAGGTCTGGGGCCAACGTCCTGACTTTC. Translating it yields CASSQGGRSGANVLTF.

The CDR3 sequence is CSAIFPPRPETQYF. The CDR3 nucleotides read TGCAGTGCTATATTTCCACCTAGACCTGAGACCCAGTACTTC. The chain combines TRBV20-1 with TRBJ2-5, with no clear D. Germline values: CDR1 DFQATT, CDR2 SNEGSKA (reference sequence). Trimming left V 4 bases short and J 5 bases short, with 17 bases between. This CDR3 is 14 amino acids long.

This clonotype was counted a few times. The chain employs TRBV6-6 and TRBJ2-3; maybe TRBD2 (7 bases). Deletions cut 6 bases from V and 2 bases from J, with 24 bases between. There are 18 residues in the CDR3. Germline loops: CDR1 MNHNY, CDR2 SVGAGI (reference sequence). CDR3 bases: TGTGCCAGCAGGAGCTCCTGGGGGGCTAGCGGATACACAGATACGCAGTATTTT. Its translation is CASRSSWGASGYTDTQYF.

The chain recombines TRBV20-1 with TRBJ2-1, with 8 bases fitting TRBD1. The V segment lost 8 bases and the J segment 5 bases; nucleotides outside the gene matches: 5. The germline V gene has CDR1 DFQATT and CDR2 SNEGSKA (reference sequence). The CDR3 has 12 residues. Here the CDR3 reads CSLDRANNEQFF. As DNA, the CDR3 is TGCAGTCTGGACAGGGCGAACAATGAGCAGTTCTTC.

V and J are TRBV5-1 and TRBJ2-7; 13 bases agree with TRBD2. V shed 4 bases and J 10 bases; nucleotides not matched to a gene: 11. CDR1 and CDR2 (germline): SGHRS, YFSETQ. The CDR3 loop spans 15 amino acids. CDR3 in amino acids: CASSSGLAGVVGQYV. For the CDR3, the DNA is TGCGCCAGCAGCAGCGGACTAGCGGGAGTCGTTGGACAGTACGTC.

The V and J genes are TRBV6-2 or TRBV6-3 and TRBJ2-3; a weak D match, TRBD2 (5 bases). The CDR3 runs to 16 residues. Trimming left V 2 bases short and J 2 bases short, with 14 bases between. CDR1 MNHEY and CDR2 SVGEGT come from the germline V gene. The CDR3 DNA reads as TGTGCCAGCAGTTACACGGGGAGCGGAATCACAGATACGCAGTATTTT. This encodes CASSYTGSGITDTQYF.

The chain joins TRBV9 to TRBJ2-2; D not resolved. The CDR3 is made up of 13 amino acids. From germline, CDR1 is SGDLS and CDR2 YYNGEE. V lost 4 bases and J lost 6, with 10 bases in between. The CDR3 reads CASSPIGSGELFF. The CDR3 DNA reads as TGTGCCAGCAGCCCAATCGGGTCCGGGGAGCTGTTTTTT. Full variable domain (missing parts from reference TRBV9 and TRBJ2-2): DSGVTQTPKHLITATGQRVTLRCSPRSGDLSVYWYQQSLDQGLQFLIQYYNGEERAKGNILERFSAQQFPDLHSELNLSSLELGDSALYFCASSPIGSGELFFGEGSRLTVL.

This clonotype was detected a few times. The rearrangement uses TRBV15 and TRBJ2-1, with TRBD2 matching over 8 bases. CDR3 size: 17 residues. CDR1 LNHNV and CDR2 YYDKDF come from the germline V gene (reference sequence). The trim removed 3 bases at V and 2 bases at J, leaving 9 bases unmatched. The CDR3 bases are TGTGCCACCAGCAGGGATAGGGCGGGGGGCACCTACAATGAGCAGTTCTTC. Translating gives CATSRDRAGGTYNEQFF.

V is TRBV6-5 and J is TRBJ2-7, with a tentative D call TRBD1 (6 bases). Germline CDR1 and CDR2: MNHEY and SVGAGI. The CDR3 contains 14 residues. Deletions cut 2 bases from V and 7 bases from J, with 15 bases between. CDR3 nucleotides: TGTGCCAGCAGTTACAGGGCAGGGGCGTTGGAGCAGTACTTC. Residues: CASSYRAGALEQYF.

A few counts support this clonotype. The V gene is TRBV29-1, the J gene TRBJ2-5; D not certain. The DNA end favors TRBJ2-7, so the J call may be wrong. The germline CDR1 and CDR2 sequences are SQVTM and ANQGSEA. The CDR3 has 13 residues. The CDR3 spells CSVEFPPNYEQYF. As DNA, the CDR3 is TGCAGCGTTGAATTTCCCCCTAACTACGAGCAGTACTTC.

The rearrangement uses TRBV5-1 and TRBJ1-1; no definite D call. CDR3 length: 14 residues. The germline CDR1 and CDR2 sequences are SGHRS and YFSETQ. The ends were cut back, 0 bases at V and 12 bases at J, with 18 bases in the middle. The CDR3 loop is CASSLADGQWETFF. The CDR3 coding sequence is TGCGCCAGCAGCTTGGCCGATGGGCAGTGGGAAACTTTCTTT.

V gene TRBV20-1 combines with J gene TRBJ1-3, with D unclear. The CDR3 sequence is 12 residues long. The V gene lost 0 bases and the J gene lost 0 bases, with 0 bases spanning the gap. From germline, CDR1 is DFQATT and CDR2 SNEGSKA (reference sequence). The CDR3 loop is CSARDSGNTIYF. The DNA of the CDR3 is TGCAGTGCTAGAGACTCTGGAAACACCATATATTTT.

Only a few counts were recorded for this clonotype. The chain is built from TRBV12-3 or TRBV12-4 and TRBJ2-1; 9 nucleotides match TRBD2. CDR3 length equals 18 residues. Unmatched junction bases numbered 17, after V lost 5 bases and J lost 6 bases. Here the CDR3 reads CASSLNPTAGGRGNEQFF. The CDR3 DNA follows: TGTGCCAGCAGTCTAAACCCCACAGCGGGAGGTCGGGGCAATGAGCAGTTCTTC.

Only a few counts were recorded for this clonotype. The J gene is TRBJ2-1, the V gene TRBV20-1; possible D gene TRBD2, 6 bases. TRBJ2-7 matches the DNA end more closely, so the J call is doubtful. Germline CDR1 reads DFQATT; CDR2 reads SNEGSKA (reference sequence). The CDR3 runs 15 residues. CDR3 bases: TGCAGTGCTAGGGGAAACTTAGCGGAGATCTACGAGCAGTACTTC. Protein: CSARGNLAEIYEQYF.

This clonotype occurred a few times. The CDR3 here is CASSQNGDRGRRGYTF. For the CDR3, the DNA is TGTGCCAGCAGCCAAAATGGAGACAGGGGACGTCGTGGCTACACCTTC. V is TRBV3-1 and J is TRBJ1-2; 8 nucleotides line up with TRBD1. V shed 2 bases and J 7 bases; nucleotides not matched to a gene: 12. Germline CDR1 and CDR2: LGHDT and YNNKEL (reference sequence). The CDR3 contains 16 residues. Supplemented by reference TRBV3-1 and TRBJ1-2, the full variable domain reads DTAVSQTPKYLVTQMGNDKSIKCEQNLGHDTMYWYKQDSKKFLKIMFSYNNKELIINETVPNRFSPKSPDKAHLNLHINSLELGDSAVYFCASSQNGDRGRRGYTFGSGTRLTVV.

A few counts support this clonotype. The gene calls are TRBV18 and TRBJ2-1; D is possibly TRBD1 (6 bases). V lost 3 bases, J lost 1 base, and 25 bases lay in between. The CDR3 sequence is 20 residues long. Germline V gives CDR1 KGHSH, CDR2 LQKENI. The CDR3 DNA reads as TGTGCCAGCTCACCTGTCCAATTCTCAAGGACAGCGGCTTCCTACAATGAGCAGTTCTTC. This encodes CASSPVQFSRTAASYNEQFF.

The chain has TRBV7-2 and TRBJ1-5, with a possible D match to TRBD1 (5 bases). The CDR3 length is 16 residues. V gave up 4 bases and J gave up 4 bases, with 17 bases separating them. CDR1 and CDR2 (germline): SGHTA, FQGNSA. The CDR3 region has the DNA TGTGCCAGCAGCTCTCGTGGGGGAGGGTTTAATCAGCCCCAGCATTTT. It translates to CASSSRGGGFNQPQHF. Variable domain in full (rest from reference TRBV7-2 and TRBJ1-5): GAGVSQSPSNKVTEKGKDVELRCDPISGHTALYWYRQSLGQGLEFLIYFQGNSAPDKSGLPSDRFSAERTGGSVSTLTIQRTQQEDSAVYLCASSSRGGGFNQPQHFGDGTRLSIL.

This clonotype was observed a handful of times. V gene TRBV28 combines with J gene TRBJ2-5; D is unresolved. The J call may be faulty, since TRBJ2-7 better matches the DNA end. CDR3 size: 15 residues. The germline gives CDR1 MDHEN, CDR2 SYDVKM. The CDR3 coding sequence is TGTGCCAGCAGTGTTGGACGGAGTCTTTCCTACGAGCAGTACGTC. This codes for CASSVGRSLSYEQYV.

A few counts support this clonotype. This chain links TRBV5-1 with TRBJ2-5; weak D call: TRBD2 (7 bases). The CDR3 runs 15 residues. Trimming stripped 0 bases from V and 0 bases from J, with 9 bases between. The germline V gene has CDR1 SGHRS and CDR2 YFSETQ. For the CDR3, the DNA is TGCGCCAGCAGCTTGGCCGGGGGGCACCAAGAGACCCAGTACTTC. It specifies CASSLAGGHQETQYF.

The gene calls are TRBV20-1 and TRBJ2-1; D may be TRBD2 (7 bases). V lost 3 bases, J lost 5 bases, and 23 bases lay in between. CDR1 DFQATT and CDR2 SNEGSKA come from the germline V gene (reference sequence). This CDR3 is 17 amino acids long. The CDR3 DNA follows: TGCAGTGCTAGTCGTTTCGGGGGGACACACCGAAACAATGAGCAGTTCTTC. It translates to CSASRFGGTHRNNEQFF.

The chain couples TRBV19 to TRBJ1-3; a weak D match, TRBD1 (5 bases). Trimming left V 7 bases short and J 4 bases short, with 14 bases between. This CDR3 is 14 amino acids long. Germline values: CDR1 LNHDA, CDR2 SQIVND (reference sequence). This CDR3 reads CASNLGARGNTIYF. In DNA, the CDR3 is TGTGCCAGTAACTTAGGGGCGCGAGGAAACACCATATATTTT.

In this sample, this clonotype turned up a few times. The chain couples TRBV7-2 to TRBJ2-2; 7 nucleotides match TRBD1. V trimming: 3 bases; J trimming: 5 bases; junction bases outside the gene matches: 9. The CDR3 covers 16 residues. Looked up from germline, CDR1 is SGHTA and CDR2 is FQGNSA. The CDR3 is CASSFPGGEKTGELFF. Here the CDR3 DNA reads TGTGCCAGCAGCTTCCCAGGGGGAGAGAAAACCGGGGAGCTGTTTTTT.

This clonotype was seen a few times. The chain links TRBV30 to TRBJ2-5; a possible D gene is TRBD2 (5 bases). V gave up 1 base and J gave up 7 bases, with 16 bases separating them. Germline V gives CDR1 GTSNPN, CDR2 SVGIG (reference sequence). This CDR3 has 14 residues. The CDR3 protein is CAWSESFISGTQYF. CDR3 DNA sequence: TGTGCCTGGAGTGAGAGTTTTATCAGCGGGACCCAGTACTTC. Variable domain in full (rest from reference TRBV30 and TRBJ2-5): SQTIHQWPATLVQPVGSPLSLECTVEGTSNPNLYWYRQAAGRGLQLLFYSVGIGQISSEVPQNLSASRPQDRQFILSSKKLLLSDSGFYLCAWSESFISGTQYFGPGTRLLVL.